One sample yielded the 9 T cell receptor beta chains listed below, sequenced in a study of T-cell reconstitution after alpha-beta-depleted transplantation in children. During its preparation, the TCRbeta library received unique molecular identifiers. A single record per CDR3 protein comes from TCRdb applying MiXCR to the PCR reads. The table shows around 230,000 distinct CDR3 sequences, with roughly 15% occurring only once. This sample comprised PBMCs, mostly from graft donor cells, obtained 360 days after TCRalphabeta/CD19-depleted stem cell transplant. Source of these receptors: a male patient aged 2-10 years who had a stem cell transplant for acute lymphoblastic leukemia, so the T cells may come from the graft donor.

To note about this clonotype: This clone may be a read error of a much larger clone one base away. The J gene is TRBJ2-3, the V gene TRBV10-3; D unresolved. Looked up from germline, CDR1 is ENHRY and CDR2 is SYGVKD. The CDR3 is 12 amino acids. The CDR3 protein is CAIAFFTNTQYF. Here the CDR3 DNA reads TGTGCCATCGCATTCTTCACAAATACGCAGTATTTT.

This clonotype was seen repeatedly, ten times or more. The chain couples TRBV5-5 to TRBJ2-5; D is unclear. The V end lost 2 bases, the J end lost 5 bases, and 16 bases lay between the germline ends. CDR3 length: 15 amino acids. Germline CDR1 and CDR2: SGHKS and YYEKEE (reference sequence). CDR3 region: CASSLTVEVGETQYF. As DNA, the CDR3 is TGTGCCAGCAGCTTAACGGTGGAAGTGGGGGAGACCCAGTACTTC. The whole variable domain, filled in from reference TRBV5-5 and TRBJ2-5, reads DAGVTQSPTHLIKTRGQQVTLRCSPISGHKSVSWYQQVLGQGPQFIFQYYEKEERGRGNFPDRFSARQFPNYSSELNVNALLLGDSALYLCASSLTVEVGETQYFGPGTRLLVL.

In its sample, this clonotype was seen many times. The rearrangement uses TRBV24-1 and TRBJ2-7; tentative D call: TRBD2 (5 bases). Germline values: CDR1 KGHDR, CDR2 SFDVKD. Trimming left V 3 bases short and J 4 bases short, with 9 bases between. This CDR3 has 13 residues. For the CDR3, the DNA is TGTGCCACCAGTGATAGGAGCGGTTACGAGCAGTACTTC. Residues: CATSDRSGYEQYF.

This clonotype showed up just a few times. The V and J genes are TRBV5-1 and TRBJ2-7; a possible D gene is TRBD1 (5 bases). The V gene's germline CDR1 is SGHRS and CDR2 YFSETQ. V was trimmed by 5 bases and J by 3 bases, leaving 15 bases between them. The CDR3 totals 14 residues. The CDR3 protein is CASRTLDTNYEQYF. DNA of the CDR3: TGCGCCAGCAGGACCCTGGACACGAACTACGAGCAGTACTTC.

This clonotype was observed a handful of times. The genes are TRBV9 and TRBJ2-3; D is unresolved. V dropped 4 bases and J dropped 2 bases, with 14 bases sitting between them. This CDR3 is built from 15 residues. Germline V gene data show CDR1 as SGDLS and CDR2 as YYNGEE. The CDR3 sequence: CASSPFLAATDTQYF. The CDR3 nucleotides read TGTGCCAGCAGCCCCTTCCTTGCGGCCACAGATACGCAGTATTTT.

In this sample, this clonotype turned up a few times. V and J are TRBV7-8 and TRBJ2-5, with no clear D. With 3 bases removed from V and 2 bases from J, the gap between germline ends came to 4 bases. This CDR3 contains 12 residues. CDR1 SGHVS and CDR2 FQNEAQ come from the germline V gene. CDR3 residues: CASSFLQETQYF. In DNA form, the CDR3 reads TGTGCCAGCAGCTTCCTACAAGAGACCCAGTACTTC.

Only a few counts were recorded for this clonotype. This chain uses TRBV2 with TRBJ2-5; TRBD2 matches at 12 bases. This CDR3 region has 16 residues. Unmatched junction bases numbered 8, after V lost 4 bases and J lost 5 bases. Germline CDR1 and CDR2: SNHLY and FYNNEI. CDR3 sequence (DNA): TGTGCCAGCAGTGGTTGGACTAGCGGGGCAGAGGAGACCCAGTACTTC. Its protein product is CASSGWTSGAEETQYF.

This clonotype has at least ten counts. The V call is TRBV5-1, the J call TRBJ2-6; 7 bases align to TRBD1. The CDR3 has 16 amino acids. Germline CDR1 reads SGHRS; CDR2 reads YFSETQ. The trim removed 1 base at V and 0 bases at J, leaving 1 base unmatched. DNA for the CDR3: TGCGCCAGCAGCTTGACAGGGGACTCTGGGGCCAACGTCCTGACTTTC. This gives the protein CASSLTGDSGANVLTF.

In this sample, this clonotype turned up a few times. The chain joins TRBV12-3 or TRBV12-4 to TRBJ2-2; TRBD1 aligns across 12 bases. The CDR3 runs to 17 residues. V lost 3 bases and J lost 2; bases outside the gene matches: 4. CDR3 DNA sequence: TGTGCCAGCAGTTTCGGGACAGGGGGCCCTAACACCGGGGAGCTGTTTTTT. It is translated as CASSFGTGGPNTGELFF.